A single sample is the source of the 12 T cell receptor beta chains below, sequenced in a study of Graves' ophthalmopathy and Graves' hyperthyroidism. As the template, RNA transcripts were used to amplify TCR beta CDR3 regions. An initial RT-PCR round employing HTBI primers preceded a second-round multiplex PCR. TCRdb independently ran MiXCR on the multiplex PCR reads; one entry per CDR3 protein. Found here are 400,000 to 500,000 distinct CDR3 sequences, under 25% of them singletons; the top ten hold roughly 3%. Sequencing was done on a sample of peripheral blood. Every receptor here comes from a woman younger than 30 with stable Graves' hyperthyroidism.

The CDR3 here is CASSPRTGLNSTEAFF. In nucleotides, the CDR3 is TGCGCCAGCAGCCCCCGGACAGGGCTGAATTCCACTGAAGCTTTCTTT. V gene TRBV5-1 combines with J gene TRBJ1-1; 8 bases align to TRBD1. The CDR3 has 16 residues. V lost 4 bases to trimming and J lost 4 bases; unmatched junction nucleotides: 12. CDR1 is SGHRS and CDR2 is YFSETQ in the germline V gene. The full variable domain, in which reference TRBV5-1 and TRBJ1-1 provide the parts outside the CDR3, is KAGVTQTPRYLIKTRGQQVTLSCSPISGHRSVSWYQQTPGQGLQFLFEYFSETQRNKGNFPGRFSGRQFSNSRSEMNVSTLELGDSALYLCASSPRTGLNSTEAFFGQGTRLTVV.

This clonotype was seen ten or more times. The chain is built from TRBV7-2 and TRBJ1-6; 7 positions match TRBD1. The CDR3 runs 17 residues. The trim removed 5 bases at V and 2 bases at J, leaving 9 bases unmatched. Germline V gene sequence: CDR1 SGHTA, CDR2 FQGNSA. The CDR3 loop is CASSQGTAQAYNSPLHF. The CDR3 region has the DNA TGTGCCAGCAGCCAAGGGACAGCCCAGGCCTATAATTCACCCCTCCACTTT.

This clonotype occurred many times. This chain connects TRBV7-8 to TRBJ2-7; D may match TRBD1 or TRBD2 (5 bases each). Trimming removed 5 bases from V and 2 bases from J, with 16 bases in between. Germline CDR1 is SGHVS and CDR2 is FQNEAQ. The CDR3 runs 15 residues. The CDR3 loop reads CASSPGRLGAYEQYF. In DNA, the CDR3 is TGTGCCAGCAGCCCGGGGCGGTTAGGGGCCTACGAGCAGTACTTC.

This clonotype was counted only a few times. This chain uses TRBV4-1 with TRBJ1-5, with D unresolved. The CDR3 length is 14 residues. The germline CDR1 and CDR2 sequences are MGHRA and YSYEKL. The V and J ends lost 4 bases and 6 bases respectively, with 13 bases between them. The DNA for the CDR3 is TGCGCCAGCAGCCTCGACGTACTCGGTCAGCCCCAGCATTTT. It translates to CASSLDVLGQPQHF.

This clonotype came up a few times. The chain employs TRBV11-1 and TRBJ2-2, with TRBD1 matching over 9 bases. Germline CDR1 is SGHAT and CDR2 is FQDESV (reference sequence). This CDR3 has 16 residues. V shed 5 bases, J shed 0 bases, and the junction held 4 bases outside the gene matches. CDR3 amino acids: CASSMRQGANTGELFF. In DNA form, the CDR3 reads TGTGCCAGCAGCATGCGACAGGGGGCGAACACCGGGGAGCTGTTTTTT.

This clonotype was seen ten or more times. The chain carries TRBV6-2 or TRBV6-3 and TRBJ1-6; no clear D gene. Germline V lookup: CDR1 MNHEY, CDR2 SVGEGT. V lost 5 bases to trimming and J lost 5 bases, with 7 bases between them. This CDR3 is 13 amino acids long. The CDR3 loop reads CASSREDNSPLHF. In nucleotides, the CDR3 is TGTGCCAGCAGTCGGGAGGATAATTCACCCCTCCACTTT.

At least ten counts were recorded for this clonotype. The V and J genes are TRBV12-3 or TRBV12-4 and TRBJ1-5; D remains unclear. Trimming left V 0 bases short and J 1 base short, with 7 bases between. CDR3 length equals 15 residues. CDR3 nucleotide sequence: TGTGCCAGCAGTTTAGCGTTGGACAGCAATCAGCCCCAGCATTTT. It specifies CASSLALDSNQPQHF.

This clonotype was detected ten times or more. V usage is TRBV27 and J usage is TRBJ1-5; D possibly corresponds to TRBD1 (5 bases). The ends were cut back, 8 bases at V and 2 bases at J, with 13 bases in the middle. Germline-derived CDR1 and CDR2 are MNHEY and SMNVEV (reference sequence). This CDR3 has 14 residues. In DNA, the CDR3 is TGTGCCAGCCCGCCGTGGGGGGGCAATCAGCCCCAGCATTTT. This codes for CASPPWGGNQPQHF.

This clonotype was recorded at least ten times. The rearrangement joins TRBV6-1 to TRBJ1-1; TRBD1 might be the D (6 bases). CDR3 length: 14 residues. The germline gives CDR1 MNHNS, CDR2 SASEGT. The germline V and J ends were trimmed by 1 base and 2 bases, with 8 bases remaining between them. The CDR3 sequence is CASSEGGPNTEAFF. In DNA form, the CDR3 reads TGTGCCAGCAGTGAAGGGGGGCCAAACACTGAAGCTTTCTTT.

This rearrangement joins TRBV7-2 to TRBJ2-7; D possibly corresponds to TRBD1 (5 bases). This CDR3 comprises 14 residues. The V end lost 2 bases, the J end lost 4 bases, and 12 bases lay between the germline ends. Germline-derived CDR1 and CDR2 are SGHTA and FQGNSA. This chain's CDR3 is CASSLQGIGYEQYF. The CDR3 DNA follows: TGTGCCAGCAGCTTACAGGGAATCGGTTACGAGCAGTACTTC.

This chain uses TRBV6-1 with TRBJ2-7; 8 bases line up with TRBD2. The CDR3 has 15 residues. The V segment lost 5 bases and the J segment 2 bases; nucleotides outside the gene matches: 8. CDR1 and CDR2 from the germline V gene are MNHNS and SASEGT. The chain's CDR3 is CASSTNDGGAYEQYF. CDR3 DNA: TGTGCCAGCAGTACCAACGACGGGGGGGCCTACGAGCAGTACTTC.

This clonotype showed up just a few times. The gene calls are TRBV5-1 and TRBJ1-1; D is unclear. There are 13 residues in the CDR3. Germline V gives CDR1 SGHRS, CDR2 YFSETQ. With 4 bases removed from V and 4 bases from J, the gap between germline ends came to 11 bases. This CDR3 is CASSPLGSTEAFF. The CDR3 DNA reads TGCGCCAGCAGCCCTTTGGGGTCCACTGAAGCTTTCTTT.